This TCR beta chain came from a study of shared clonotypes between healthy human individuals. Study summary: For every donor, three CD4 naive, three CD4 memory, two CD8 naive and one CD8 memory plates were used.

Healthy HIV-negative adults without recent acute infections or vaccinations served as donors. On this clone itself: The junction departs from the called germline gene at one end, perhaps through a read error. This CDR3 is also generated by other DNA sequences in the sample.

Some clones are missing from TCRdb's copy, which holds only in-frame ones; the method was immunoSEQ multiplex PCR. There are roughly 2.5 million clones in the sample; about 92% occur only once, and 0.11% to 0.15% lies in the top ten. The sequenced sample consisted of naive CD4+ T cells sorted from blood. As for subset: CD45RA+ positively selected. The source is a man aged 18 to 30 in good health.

The CDR3 region has the DNA TGTGCCTGGAAACGGGACAGCCTAACTAACTATGGCTACACATTC. This sequence encodes CAWKRDSLTNYGYTF. The chain has TRBV30 and TRBJ1-2, with 7 bases matching TRBD1. CDR1 and CDR2 from the germline V gene are GTSNPN and SVGIG (reference sequence). The CDR3 sequence is 15 residues long.